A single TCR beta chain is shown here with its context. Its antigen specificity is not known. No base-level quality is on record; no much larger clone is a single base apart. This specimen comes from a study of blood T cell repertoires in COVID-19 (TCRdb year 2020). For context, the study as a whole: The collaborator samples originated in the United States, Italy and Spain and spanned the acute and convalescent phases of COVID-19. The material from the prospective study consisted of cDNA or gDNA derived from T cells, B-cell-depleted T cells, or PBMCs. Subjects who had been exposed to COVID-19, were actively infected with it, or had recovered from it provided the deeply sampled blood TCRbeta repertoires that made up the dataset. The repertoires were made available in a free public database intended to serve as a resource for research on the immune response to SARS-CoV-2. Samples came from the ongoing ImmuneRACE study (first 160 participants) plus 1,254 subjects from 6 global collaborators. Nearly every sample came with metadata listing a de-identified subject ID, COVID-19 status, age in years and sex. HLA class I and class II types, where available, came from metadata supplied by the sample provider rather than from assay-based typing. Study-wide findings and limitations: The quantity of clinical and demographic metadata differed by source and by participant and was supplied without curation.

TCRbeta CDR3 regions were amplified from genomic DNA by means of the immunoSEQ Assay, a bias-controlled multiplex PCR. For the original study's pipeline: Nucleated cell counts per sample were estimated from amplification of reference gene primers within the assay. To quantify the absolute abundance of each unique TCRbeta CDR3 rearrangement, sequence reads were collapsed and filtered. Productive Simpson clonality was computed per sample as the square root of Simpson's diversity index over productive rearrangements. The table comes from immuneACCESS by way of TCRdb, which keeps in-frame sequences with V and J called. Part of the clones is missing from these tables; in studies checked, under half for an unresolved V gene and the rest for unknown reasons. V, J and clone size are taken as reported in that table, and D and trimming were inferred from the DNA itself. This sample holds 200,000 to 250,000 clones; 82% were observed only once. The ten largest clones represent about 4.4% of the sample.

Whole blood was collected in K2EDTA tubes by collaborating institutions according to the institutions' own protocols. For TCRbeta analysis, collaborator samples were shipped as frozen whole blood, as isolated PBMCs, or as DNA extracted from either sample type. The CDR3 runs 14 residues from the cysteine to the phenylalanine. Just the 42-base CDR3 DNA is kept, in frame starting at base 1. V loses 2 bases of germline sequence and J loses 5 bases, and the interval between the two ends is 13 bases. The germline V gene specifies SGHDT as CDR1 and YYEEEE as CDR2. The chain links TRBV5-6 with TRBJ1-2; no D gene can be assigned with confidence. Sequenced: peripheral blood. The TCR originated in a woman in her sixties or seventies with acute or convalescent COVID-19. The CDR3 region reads CASSFLGEGYGYTF. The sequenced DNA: TGTGCCAGCAGCTTCCTGGGAGAGGGATATGGCTACACCTTC.